The rows below give T cell receptor beta chains drawn from one sample of a study of memory CD4+ T cells and cytomegalovirus serostatus. The assay was immunoSEQ multiplex PCR, and TCRdb's table has in-frame clones only and misses some. This sample has approximately 44,000 clones; 76% occur once, and the top ten carry 1.5% to 2%. Input material: memory CD4+ T cells from blood. The receptors originated from an adult in good health and CMV-seronegative. Each CDR3 is given with its conserved first and last residue. The order of the fields is V gene, CDR3 protein.

V: TRBV9; CDR3: CASSVGQAWANTEAFF
V: TRBV7-9; CDR3: CASSLDPRVTAFF
V: TRBV5-4; CDR3: CASSLGGTGETQYF
V: TRBV12-5; CDR3: CASGLVGGRTGELFF
V: TRBV18; CDR3: CASSPDGQAQGKLFF
V: TRBV15; CDR3: CATSREGVLGGQPQHF
V: TRBV20-1; CDR3: CSATQGNTIYF
V: TRBV4-1; CDR3: CASSQGLTGDHLHF
V: TRBV19; CDR3: CASKRQPNTEAFF
V: TRBV7-2; CDR3: CASSLDPLAGGTYEQYF
V: TRBV27; CDR3: CASSLSLAGNPSYNEQFF
V: TRBV6-6; CDR3: CASRPSRDRYVEQYF
V: TRBV4-2; CDR3: CASSPGLALQETQYF
V: TRBV30; CDR3: CAWNGRGLGGYTF
V: TRBV7-8; CDR3: CASSRTPPTWTVDYNEQFF
V: TRBV29-1; CDR3: CSVEPHRANQPQHF
V: TRBV6-1; CDR3: CASSETRPIQETQYF
V: TRBV5-1; CDR3: CASSLAMPVQETQYF
V: TRBV30; CDR3: CAWRPWGTGGYTEAFF
V: TRBV5-4; CDR3: CATQNLKNSYNSPLHF
V: TRBV5-6; CDR3: CASSRRTGSNQPQHF
V: TRBV4-1; CDR3: CASSPRVLASGEKLFF
V: TRBV5-4; CDR3: CASSRRDRRTEAFF
V: TRBV2; CDR3: CASTGTGGTYNEQFF
V: TRBV15; CDR3: CATSRPSTGSLYNEQFF
V: TRBV2; CDR3: CASSPPGEYGYTF
V: TRBV28; CDR3: CASTQGGQEHEKLFF
V: TRBV7-9; CDR3: CASSSTGQTRVYGYTF
V: TRBV12-5; CDR3: CASGPERQGGNQPQHF
V: TRBV10-2; CDR3: CASSEGDRVKAFF
V: TRBV2; CDR3: CASSFGTGGLGTDTQYF
V: TRBV19; CDR3: CASRTGTGLNTEAFF
V: TRBV11-3; CDR3: CASNQGQANTEAFF
V: TRBV28; CDR3: CASGPRAQPQHF
V: TRBV2; CDR3: CASSVGEGAPGQYF
V: TRBV5-1; CDR3: CASSLWGEDEQFF
V: TRBV29-1; CDR3: CSVEGPGARLNEQFF
V: TRBV6-1; CDR3: CASSEEGGGRPYEQYF
V: TRBV28; CDR3: CASSLYVGGNGYTF
V: TRBV6-1; CDR3: CASSDPGTGSDEQFF